A single sample is the source of the 8 T cell receptor beta chains below, sequenced in a study of blood T cell repertoires in COVID-19. Clones were sequenced by immunoSEQ multiplex PCR, and TCRdb holds only the in-frame ones, with some missing. The repertoire consists of about 160,000 clones, with more than 80% occurring once and the leading ten covering around 9.9%. The sample comprised peripheral blood. The receptors come from a human donor in a cohort sampled during active COVID-19.

The CDR3 spells CASSPLLGDTQYF. The CDR3 region has the DNA TGTGCCAGCAGTCCCCTGTTGGGCGATACGCAGTATTTT. The chain employs TRBV3-1 (or the pseudogene TRBV3-2) and TRBJ2-3, with D unresolved. V lost 6 bases and J 6 bases, leaving 13 bases between the germline ends. This CDR3 spans 13 amino acids. Per germline, CDR1 LGHDT and CDR2 YNNKEL (reference sequence).

The chain employs TRBV6-2 or TRBV6-3 and TRBJ1-1; D possibly corresponds to TRBD1 (6 bases). This CDR3 region has 14 residues. The V gene lost 2 bases and the J gene lost 3 bases, with 10 bases spanning the gap. CDR1 and CDR2 (germline): MNHEY, SVGEGT. The CDR3 region is CASSYPDSYTEAFF. In DNA, the CDR3 is TGTGCCAGCAGTTACCCGGACAGCTACACTGAAGCTTTCTTT.

The V call is TRBV5-1, the J call TRBJ2-6; TRBD1 might be the D (6 bases). CDR1 is SGHRS and CDR2 is YFSETQ in the germline V gene. The CDR3 is 15 amino acids. V was pared by 5 bases and J by 0 bases, with 9 bases between. The CDR3 DNA sequence: TGCGCCAGCAGGATAGGGGGCTCTGGGGCCAACGTCCTGACTTTC. This gives the protein CASRIGGSGANVLTF. Using reference TRBV5-1 and TRBJ2-6 for the parts outside the CDR3, the full variable domain is KAGVTQTPRYLIKTRGQQVTLSCSPISGHRSVSWYQQTPGQGLQFLFEYFSETQRNKGNFPGRFSGRQFSNSRSEMNVSTLELGDSALYLCASRIGGSGANVLTFGAGSRLTVL.

The CDR3 sequence: CASSIRLDTGELFF. CDR3 coding DNA: TGTGCCAGCAGTATACGACTCGACACCGGGGAGCTGTTTTTT. The chain couples TRBV27 to TRBJ2-2; D gene ambiguous. Germline V gives CDR1 MNHEY, CDR2 SMNVEV (reference sequence). This CDR3 contains 14 residues. V dropped 5 bases and J dropped 3 bases, with 10 bases sitting between them.

In nucleotides, the CDR3 is TGCGCCAGCAGCCAAGCCATCGGTTTAACAGATACGCAGTATTTT. Its protein product is CASSQAIGLTDTQYF. The chain uses TRBV4-3 and TRBJ2-3, with D uncertain. The V end was cut by 1 base, the J end by 3 bases, with 11 bases between. Germline-derived CDR1 and CDR2 are LGHNA and YSLEER. The CDR3 runs 15 residues.

V usage is TRBV4-3 and J usage is TRBJ2-5; TRBD2 matches 12 bases. Germline V gene data show CDR1 as LGHNA and CDR2 as YSLEER. V dropped 1 base and J dropped 5; count of bases not matched to a gene: 8. CDR3 length: 17 residues. In nucleotides, the CDR3 is TGCGCCAGCAGCCAAGTACCCGGACTAGCGGGGTTTGAGACCCAGTACTTC. It is translated as CASSQVPGLAGFETQYF.

This chain connects TRBV11-2 to TRBJ2-6, with TRBD1 matching over 7 bases. After removal of 7 bases from V and 0 bases from J, the junction contained 6 bases not matched to a gene. Germline V gene data show CDR1 as SGHAT and CDR2 as FQNNGV. This CDR3 comprises 16 residues. The CDR3 DNA reads as TGTGCCAGCACGCGGACAGGTTCCTCTGGGGCCAACGTCCTGACTTTC. It encodes CASTRTGSSGANVLTF.

The chain has TRBV11-2 and TRBJ2-4; TRBD2 agrees at 12 bases. This CDR3 contains 20 residues. Germline lookup yields CDR1 SGHAT and CDR2 FQNNGV. Trimming removed 0 bases from V and 1 base from J; junction bases left unmatched: 10. The CDR3 DNA is TGTGCCAGCAGCTTAGAAACTAGCGGGAGGTTAGGATTGGCCAAAAACATTCAGTACTTC. It specifies CASSLETSGRLGLAKNIQYF.